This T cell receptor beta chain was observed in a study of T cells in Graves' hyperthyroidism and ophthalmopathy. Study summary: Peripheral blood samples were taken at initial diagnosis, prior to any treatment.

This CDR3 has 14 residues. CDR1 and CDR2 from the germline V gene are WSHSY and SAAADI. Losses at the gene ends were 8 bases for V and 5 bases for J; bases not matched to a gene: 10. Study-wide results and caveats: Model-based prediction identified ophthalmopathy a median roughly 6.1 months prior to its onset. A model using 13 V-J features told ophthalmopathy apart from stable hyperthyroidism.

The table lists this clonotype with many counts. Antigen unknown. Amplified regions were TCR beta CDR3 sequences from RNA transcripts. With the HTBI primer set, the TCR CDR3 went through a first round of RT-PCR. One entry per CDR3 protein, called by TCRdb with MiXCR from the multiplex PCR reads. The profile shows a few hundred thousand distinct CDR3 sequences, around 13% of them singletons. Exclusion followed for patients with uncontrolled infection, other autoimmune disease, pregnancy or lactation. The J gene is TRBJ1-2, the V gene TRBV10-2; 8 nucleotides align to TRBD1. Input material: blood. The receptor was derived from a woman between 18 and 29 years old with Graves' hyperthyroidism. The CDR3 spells CASFAGQERYGYTF. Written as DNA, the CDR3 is TGCGCCAGCTTTGCGGGACAGGAGCGGTATGGCTACACCTTC.